Given below is one T cell receptor beta chain in context. The sample is drawn from a study of technical replicates of blood from a few donors. Germline V CDR1 and CDR2: LNHDA, SQIVND (reference sequence). Between the trimmed V and J ends, which lost 4 bases and 1 base, there was a span of 7 bases. CDR3 size: 13 residues. Clones were read by immunoSEQ multiplex PCR, and TCRdb kept only the in-frame ones, dropping some. This sample carries roughly 81,000 clones, roughly 85% of them seen once, and the ten largest clones take 4.8%. This sequence originates from a human donor in good health. Some clones in this sample may be carry-over from other donors' samples. Sequencing was carried out using PBMCs. The chain uses TRBV19 and TRBJ1-2; D remains ambiguous. The CDR3 here is CASSRGNNYGYTF. CDR3 bases: TGTGCCAGTAGTAGAGGGAATAACTATGGCTACACCTTC.